This TCR beta chain was documented in a study of T-cell memory formation after mild COVID-19 (dated by TCRdb to the early 2020s). Broadly, across the study: TCR sequence clusters from the two donors were largely donor specific. The cohort was made up of two young adult volunteers, one female and one male, who were previously healthy. T-cell clones expanding and contracting after mild COVID-19 in two donors were tracked by longitudinal TCRalpha and TCRbeta repertoire sequencing. What the study reported, not specific to this receptor: Balanced CD4/CD8 phenotypes were observed for clones contracting from day 15 to 85, whereas a bias towards CD4+ was observed for a second wave of clones expanding from day 15 to 37. Contracting CD4+ clones appeared mostly in the CM and EM memory subsets, whereas CD8+ clones were enriched in EMRA. Only a couple of mild cases were covered by the study, and larger cohorts that include severe cases with pre-infection samples were considered necessary. The detection of some responding clones in pre-infection memory suggests that pre-existing cross-reactive memory T cells joined the SARS-CoV-2 response. The second-wave clones that peaked on day 37 were not confirmed to be SARS-CoV-2 specific.

A remark on this clonotype: Its antigen is still unknown. Base qualities were left out, and no much larger clone turns up one base away.

From the germline V gene, CDR1 is LGHNA and CDR2 is YSLEER. Counted from cysteine to phenylalanine, this CDR3 has 21 amino acids. The sequence is cut down to CDR3 DNA, 63 bases in frame from base 1. Here V drops 0 bases and J drops 7 bases, and the junction holds 19 bases not matched to any gene. The instrument was an Illumina NovaSeq 6000. TCRalpha and TCRbeta cDNA libraries were constructed by 5'RACE with constant-segment primers, with sample barcodes and unique molecular identifiers being introduced. RNA was extracted from every sample with Trizol reagent. Library amplification was performed in two PCR steps, and a second sample barcode and Illumina TruSeq adapters were introduced in the second step. The libraries were sequenced on an Illumina NovaSeq using 2 x 150 bp paired-end reads. As for the authors' bioinformatics: Demultiplexing of reads and collapsing into UMI-guided consensus sequences were performed with migec v1.2.7. Using mixcr v2.1.11, UMI consensuses were aligned to TRA and TRB V and J templates and then assembled into clonotypes. Clonotypes were classified as expanded or contracted when called significant by both edgeR and NoisET, with noise models trained on biological replicates. For edgeR calls, the cutoffs were a false discovery rate-adjusted p below 0.01 and a log2 fold-change threshold of 1. As an exploratory analysis of dynamics, PCA with hierarchical clustering was applied to max-normalized trajectories of the 1000 most abundant clonotypes. The CD4 or CD8 phenotype of responding clones was assigned using the separately sequenced CD4+ and CD8+ repertoires. The public reads were reprocessed in TCRdb via fastp at Q25 and MiXCR, keeping in-frame beta chains. Each entry merges the rows of one CDR3 protein and shows their most common DNA and genes. These V and J calls are TCRdb output, not the study's own analysis. Counted in this sample were almost 550,000 distinct CDR3 sequences; roughly 22% of them appeared once. 12% of the sample goes to the ten largest clones.

Ficoll-Paque density gradient centrifugation was the method used to isolate PBMCs. The sequencing sample was made of PBMCs or a T cell subset sorted from them (not recorded which). The V and J segments used are TRBV4-3 and TRBJ2-7, and 15 junction bases match TRBD2. This receptor was taken from an adult woman who had mild COVID-19 (a few samples of this study predate the infection). The sample titles of this study are shuffled in the database, so cell type and time point are left out; the donor was told from shared clones. The encoded CDR3 is CASSQDPPWTSGRASSWEQYF. The bases read TGCGCCAGCAGCCAAGACCCGCCCTGGACTAGCGGGAGGGCCTCCAGCTGGGAGCAGTACTTC.